Listed below are T cell receptor beta chains from one sample, sequenced in a study of cytotoxic CD8 clonotypes in ibrutinib-treated CLL. Assay: immunoSEQ multiplex PCR; the TCRdb copy retains only in-frame clones and omits some. The sample yields nearly 15,000 clones, 55% to 80% seen once. This specimen was PBMCs, taken before ibrutinib treatment. The source of these receptors is a human donor with chronic lymphocytic leukemia. Each CDR3 is given with its conserved first and last residue. Fields, in order: J gene, V gene, D gene, clone size, CDR3 DNA, CDR3 protein. D genes are given only for firm matches. Only part of the rows carry a size: once, few, many, or a class if the clone is expanded.

TRBJ2-1,TRBV5-1,TRBD2,NA,TGCGCCAGCAGCTTGTGGCTAGCGGGGGCGACCTACAATGAGCAGTTCTTC,CASSLWLAGATYNEQFF
TRBJ2-5,TRBV5-5,TRBD1,NA,TGTGCCAGCAGCCGAGGGACAGCACAAGAGACCCAGTACTTC,CASSRGTAQETQYF
TRBJ2-2,TRBV11-2,NA,NA,TGTGCCAGCACCAAAACCGGGGAGCTGTTTTTT,CASTKTGELFF
TRBJ1-6,TRBV7-8,NA,NA,TGTGCCAGCAGCTTAGAGATAGAGAGCTCCTATAATTCACCCCTCCACTTT,CASSLEIESSYNSPLHF
TRBJ2-3,TRBV27,NA,NA,TGTGCCAGCAGTTTCCGGGGTATCGATACGCAGTATTTT,CASSFRGIDTQYF
TRBJ1-5,TRBV6-5,NA,NA,TGTGCCAGCTCCCTCAGCGGGTCCCACAATCAGCCCCAGCATTTT,CASSLSGSHNQPQHF
TRBJ2-5,TRBV5-1,TRBD2,NA,TGCGCCAGCAGCTTGTTTGGGACTAGCGGGATGCAACAAGAGACCCAGTACTTC,CASSLFGTSGMQQETQYF
TRBJ1-3,TRBV9,NA,NA,TGTGCCAGCAGCGTAGACGACGGACCCTCTGGAAACACCATATATTTT,CASSVDDGPSGNTIYF
TRBJ1-2,TRBV5-8,NA,NA,TGTGCCAGCAGCCTGACCATCTATGGCTACACCTTC,CASSLTIYGYTF
TRBJ2-3,TRBV15,NA,NA,TGTGCCACCAGCAGAGGATCGCTCCTAGGGGATACGCAGTATTTT,CATSRGSLLGDTQYF
TRBJ2-7,TRBV9,TRBD1,NA,TGTGCCAGCAGCGACCAGGGGGCCGAGCAGTACTTC,CASSDQGAEQYF
TRBJ2-3,TRBV5-4,NA,NA,TGTGCCAGCAGCTTGACGGTTAGCACAGATACGCAGTATTTT,CASSLTVSTDTQYF
TRBJ2-7,TRBV27,TRBD2,NA,TGTGCCAGCAGAATTTCCGGACGATCAGCGGGAGTGGGCGAGCAGTACTTC,CASRISGRSAGVGEQYF
TRBJ2-5,TRBV7-6,TRBD2,NA,TGTGCCAGCAGTCCGGGACTAGCGGGGGTGGAGACCCAGTACTTC,CASSPGLAGVETQYF
TRBJ2-3,TRBV5-1,TRBD2,NA,TGCGCCAGCAGCTCCGGACTAGTCACAGATACGCAGTATTTT,CASSSGLVTDTQYF
TRBJ2-2,TRBV2,TRBD2,NA,TGTGCCAGTAGACTAGCGGGGGTATCGAACACCGGGGAGCTGTTTTTT,CASRLAGVSNTGELFF
TRBJ2-2,TRBV19,NA,few,TGTGCCAGTAGTACTCCTCAGGGTTTCACCGGGGAGCTGTTTTTT,CASSTPQGFTGELFF
TRBJ2-3,TRBV28,NA,NA,TGTGCCAGCAGATCAAGTGGGTCTAGCACAGATACGCAGTATTTT,CASRSSGSSTDTQYF
TRBJ1-5,TRBV2,NA,NA,TGTGCCAGCAGGGGAGACAGTCTTAATCAGCCCCAGCATTTT,CASRGDSLNQPQHF
TRBJ2-2,TRBV5-1,TRBD2,few,TGCGCCAGCAGCCTGACGGGGGGAGGCACCGGGGAGCTGTTTTTT,CASSLTGGGTGELFF
TRBJ2-1,TRBV7-9,TRBD2,NA,TGTGCCAGCAGCTTAGCCCTGACTAGCGGGAGTTCAGGGCAGAATGAGCAGTTCTTC,CASSLALTSGSSGQNEQFF
TRBJ2-7,TRBV19,TRBD2,NA,TGTGCCAGTAGTATTGCAAGCGGGAAAAACTACGAGCAGTACTTC,CASSIASGKNYEQYF
TRBJ2-7,TRBV29-1,NA,NA,TGCAGCGTTGCGCAGTCCTCCTACGAGCAGTACTTC,CSVAQSSYEQYF